The rows below give T cell receptor beta chains drawn from one sample of a study of blood T cells in healthy people across ages. TCRdb itself ran the 5' RACE reads through MiXCR, one entry per CDR3 protein. The sample records 800,000 to 950,000 distinct CDR3 sequences, about 27% being singletons. These data are also associated with another study on T cells of mothers and their children.

The sample comprised blood. These receptors originate from a woman in her thirties or forties in good health. The CDR3 runs from the conserved cysteine through the conserved F or W. The order of the fields is D gene, V gene, J gene, clone size, CDR3 protein, CDR3 DNA. D genes are given only for firm matches. Size is omitted from some rows. Given values are once, few, many or a class for expanded clones.

TRBD1	TRBV5-5	TRBJ1-4	few	CASSRQGQGNEKLFF	TGTGCCAGCAGCCGCCAGGGACAGGGGAATGAAAAACTGTTTTTT
-	TRBV28	TRBJ1-5	-	CASSLGIQRPQHF	TGTGCCAGCAGTTTAGGGATACAGCGGCCCCAGCATTTT
TRBD1	TRBV2	TRBJ2-7	-	CASLDRDRGYEQYF	TGTGCCAGCCTGGACCGGGACAGGGGGTACGAGCAGTACTTC
-	TRBV25-1	TRBJ2-6	-	CASSGAGVKTGTNVLTF	TGTGCCAGCAGCGGGGCAGGGGTGAAAACTGGGACCAACGTCCTGACTTTC
-	TRBV14	TRBJ2-3	-	CASSQGSADTQYF	TGTGCCAGCAGCCAAGGATCTGCAGATACGCAGTATTTT
-	TRBV15	TRBJ2-2	-	CATSRDFDSGYTGELFF	TGTGCCACCAGCAGAGATTTTGACAGCGGCTACACCGGGGAGCTGTTTTTT
TRBD2	TRBV28	TRBJ2-5	-	CASSFGRGEKKETQYF	TGTGCCAGCAGTTTCGGGAGGGGGGAGAAAAAAGAGACCCAGTACTTC
TRBD2	TRBV9	TRBJ2-5	few	CASSVGRRGEETQYF	TGTGCCAGCAGCGTAGGGAGGCGGGGGGAAGAGACCCAGTACTTC
TRBD1	TRBV20-1	TRBJ2-6	-	CSATGQGVSGANVLTF	TGCAGTGCTACGGGACAGGGGGTCTCTGGGGCCAACGTCCTGACTTTC
-	TRBV21-1	TRBJ2-7	few	CASSNRTGCTEQYF	TGTGCCAGCAGCAACCGGACAGGGTGTACCGAGCAGTACTTC
TRBD1	TRBV12-3/TRBV12-4	TRBJ2-7	-	CASSILDRGTQYF	TGTGCCAGCAGTATCCTGGACAGGGGCACCCAGTACTTC
-	TRBV28	TRBJ2-5	-	CASSERTSSEETQYF	TGTGCCAGCAGCGAAAGGACGAGTAGTGAAGAGACCCAGTACTTC
TRBD1	TRBV7-9	TRBJ2-1	-	CASRPGQGSDYNEQFF	TGTGCCAGTAGACCGGGACAGGGGTCCGATTACAATGAGCAGTTCTTC
-	TRBV24-1	TRBJ2-3	few	CATSESHSTDTQYF	TGTGCCACCAGTGAGTCTCATAGCACAGATACGCAGTATTTT
-	TRBV7-2	TRBJ2-5	many	CASSLVGGVQETQYF	TGTGCCAGCAGCTTAGTGGGGGGAGTTCAAGAGACCCAGTACTTC
TRBD1	TRBV25-1	TRBJ2-1	many	CASSPGQGRHEQFF	TGTGCCAGCAGTCCGGGACAGGGTAGGCATGAGCAGTTCTTC
TRBD1	TRBV28	TRBJ1-2	few	CASRETGGDNYGYTF	TGTGCCAGCAGAGAGACAGGGGGGGACAACTATGGCTACACCTTC
-	TRBV27	TRBJ1-1	-	CASSGQGPNTEAFF	TGTGCCAGCAGTGGGCAGGGCCCTAACACTGAAGCTTTCTTT
-	TRBV7-2	TRBJ1-2	few	CASSLEAGVYGYTF	TGTGCCAGCAGCTTAGAGGCAGGGGTCTATGGCTACACCTTC
TRBD2	TRBV4-1	TRBJ2-5	once	CASSQPSGRMEQYF	TGCGCCAGCAGCCAACCTAGCGGGCGCATGGAGCAGTACTTC